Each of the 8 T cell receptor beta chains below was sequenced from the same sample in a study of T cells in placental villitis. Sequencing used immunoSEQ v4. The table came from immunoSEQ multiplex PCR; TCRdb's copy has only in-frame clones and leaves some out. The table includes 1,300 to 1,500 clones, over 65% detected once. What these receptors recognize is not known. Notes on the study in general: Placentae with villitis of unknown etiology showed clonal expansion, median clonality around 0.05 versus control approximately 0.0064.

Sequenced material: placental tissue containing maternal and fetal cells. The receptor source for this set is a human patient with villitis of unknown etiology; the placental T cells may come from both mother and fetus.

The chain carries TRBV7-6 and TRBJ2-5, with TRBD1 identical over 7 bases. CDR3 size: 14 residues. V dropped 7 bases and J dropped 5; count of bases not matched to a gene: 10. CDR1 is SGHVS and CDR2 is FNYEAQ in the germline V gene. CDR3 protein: CASTLGRGQETQYF. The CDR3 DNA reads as TGTGCCAGCACCTTGGGCAGGGGACAGGAGACCCAGTACTTC.

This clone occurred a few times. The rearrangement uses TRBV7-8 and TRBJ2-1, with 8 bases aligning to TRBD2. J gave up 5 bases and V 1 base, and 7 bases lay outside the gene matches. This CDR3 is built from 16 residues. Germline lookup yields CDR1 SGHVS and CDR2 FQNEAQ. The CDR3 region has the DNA TGTGCCAGCAGCTTAGAAGCGGGAGTCCGGGACAATGAGCAGTTCTTC. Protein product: CASSLEAGVRDNEQFF.

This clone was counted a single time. CDR3 nucleotide sequence: TGCGCCAGCAGCTTGGGGGCAGGTGGCTACGAGCAGTACTTC. It encodes CASSLGAGGYEQYF. The chain carries TRBV5-1 and TRBJ2-7; the D is unclear. The V and J ends lost 0 bases and 3 bases respectively, with 10 bases between them. Germline V gives CDR1 SGHRS, CDR2 YFSETQ. CDR3 length: 14 residues.

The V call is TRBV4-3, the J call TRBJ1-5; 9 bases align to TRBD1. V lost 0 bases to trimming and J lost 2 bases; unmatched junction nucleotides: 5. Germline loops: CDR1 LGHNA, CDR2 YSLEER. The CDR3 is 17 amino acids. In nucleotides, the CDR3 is TGCGCCAGCAGCCAAGACTATACAGGGGGCCGCAATCAGCCCCAGCATTTT. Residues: CASSQDYTGGRNQPQHF.

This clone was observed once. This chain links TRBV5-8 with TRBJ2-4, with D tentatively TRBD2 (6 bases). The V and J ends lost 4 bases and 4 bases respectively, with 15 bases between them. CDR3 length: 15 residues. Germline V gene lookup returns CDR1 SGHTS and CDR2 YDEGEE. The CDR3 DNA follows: TGTGCCAGCAGCCCTAGGAGGGACGAGAAAAACATTCAGTACTTC. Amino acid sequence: CASSPRRDEKNIQYF.

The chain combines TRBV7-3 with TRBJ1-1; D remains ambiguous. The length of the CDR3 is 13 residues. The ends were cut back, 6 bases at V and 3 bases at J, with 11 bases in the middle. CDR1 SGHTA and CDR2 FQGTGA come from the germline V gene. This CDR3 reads CASRSIPDTEAFF. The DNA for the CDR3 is TGTGCCAGCAGGTCAATCCCGGACACTGAAGCTTTCTTT.

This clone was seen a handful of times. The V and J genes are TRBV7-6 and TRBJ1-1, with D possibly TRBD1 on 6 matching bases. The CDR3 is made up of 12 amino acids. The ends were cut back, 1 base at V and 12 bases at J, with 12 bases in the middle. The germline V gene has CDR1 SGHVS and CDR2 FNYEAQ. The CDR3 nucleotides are TGTGCCAGCAGCTTAGTTTCCGGGACACCTTTCTTT. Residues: CASSLVSGTPFF. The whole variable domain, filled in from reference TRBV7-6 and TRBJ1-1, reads GAGVSQSPRYKVTKRGQDVALRCDPISGHVSLYWYRQALGQGPEFLTYFNYEAQQDKSGLPNDRFSAERPEGSISTLTIQRTEQRDSAMYRCASSLVSGTPFFGQGTRLTVV.

For the CDR3, the DNA is TGCGCCAGCAGCCAAGATCTATCGGCCTGGGGAGGAGGCTACGAGCAGTACTTC. This gives the protein CASSQDLSAWGGGYEQYF. The chain uses TRBV4-3 and TRBJ2-7, with D possibly being TRBD2 (6 bases). Germline CDR1 and CDR2: LGHNA and YSLEER. V dropped 0 bases and J dropped 3 bases, with 21 bases sitting between them. The CDR3 sequence is 18 residues long.